What follows describes a single T cell receptor (beta chain). The antigen remains undetermined. The record originates from a study of chemoradiotherapy in HPV16-positive cancers. Study-level results: Candidate HPV-specific clones and E7-related TCR motifs grew in tumor during treatment. HPV-specific T cells were functionally defined from only a couple of HPV16-positive patients. HPV-responsive T-cell expansion during chemoradiotherapy was linked to improved recurrence-free survival in HPV16-positive patients.

V shed 5 bases, J shed 5 bases, and the junction held 10 bases outside the gene matches. The CDR3 is 17 residues long. From germline, CDR1 is SGHVS and CDR2 FQNEAQ. Repertoires were generated with immunoSEQ multiplex PCR, while TCRdb's copy carries only in-frame clones and drops some. The sample records roughly 9,300 clones, about 82% being singletons. Repertoires were sampled repeatedly during chemoradiotherapy. The rearrangement uses TRBV7-8 and TRBJ2-2, with 11 bases fitting TRBD2. Sequenced here: blood, sampled from a patient who underwent chemoradiotherapy. The origin of this receptor is a human donor with HPV-associated anogenital cancer. The CDR3 sequence is CASSRSGGASATGELFF. The CDR3 bases are TGTGCCAGCAGCCGTAGCGGGGGGGCAAGTGCGACCGGGGAGCTGTTTTTT. The full variable domain, its missing parts supplied by reference TRBV7-8 and TRBJ2-2, is GAGVSQSPRYKVAKRGQDVALRCDPISGHVSLFWYQQALGQGPEFLTYFQNEAQLDKSGLPSDRFFAERPEGSVSTLKIQRTQQEDSAVYLCASSRSGGASATGELFFGEGSRLTVL.